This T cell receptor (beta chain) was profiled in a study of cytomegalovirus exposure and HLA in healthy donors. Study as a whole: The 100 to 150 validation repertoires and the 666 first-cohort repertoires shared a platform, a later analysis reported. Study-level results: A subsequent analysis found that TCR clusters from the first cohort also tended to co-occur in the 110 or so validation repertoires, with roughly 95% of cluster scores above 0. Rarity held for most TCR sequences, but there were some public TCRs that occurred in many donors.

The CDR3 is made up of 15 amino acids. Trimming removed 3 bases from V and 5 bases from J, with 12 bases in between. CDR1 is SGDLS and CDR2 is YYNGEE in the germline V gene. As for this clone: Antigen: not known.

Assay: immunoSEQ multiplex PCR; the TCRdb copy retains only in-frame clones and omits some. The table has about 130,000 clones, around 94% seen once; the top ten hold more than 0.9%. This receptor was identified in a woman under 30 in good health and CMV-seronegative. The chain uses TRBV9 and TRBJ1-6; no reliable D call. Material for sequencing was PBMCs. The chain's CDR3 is CASSAEGNHNSPLHF. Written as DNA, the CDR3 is TGTGCCAGCAGCGCCGAGGGCAATCATAATTCACCCCTCCACTTT.